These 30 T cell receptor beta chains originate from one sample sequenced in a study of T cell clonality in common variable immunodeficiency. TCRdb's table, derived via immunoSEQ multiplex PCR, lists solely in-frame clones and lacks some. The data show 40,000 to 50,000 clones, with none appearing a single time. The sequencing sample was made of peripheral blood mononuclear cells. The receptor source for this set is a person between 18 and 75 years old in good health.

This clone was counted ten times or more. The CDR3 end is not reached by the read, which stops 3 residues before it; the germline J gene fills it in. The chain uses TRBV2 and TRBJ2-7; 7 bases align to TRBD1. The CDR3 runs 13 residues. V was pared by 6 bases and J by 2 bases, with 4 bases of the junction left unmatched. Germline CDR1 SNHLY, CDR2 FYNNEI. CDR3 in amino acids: CASRGQPTYEQYF. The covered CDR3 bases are TGTGCCAGCAGGGGACAGCCCACCTACGAG.

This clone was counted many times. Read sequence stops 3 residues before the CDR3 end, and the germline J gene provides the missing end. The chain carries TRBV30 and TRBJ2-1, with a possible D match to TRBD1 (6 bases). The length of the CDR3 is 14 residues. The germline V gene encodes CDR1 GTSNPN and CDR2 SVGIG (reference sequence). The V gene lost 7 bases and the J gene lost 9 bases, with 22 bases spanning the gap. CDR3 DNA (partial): TGTGCCTCCACCCCTCCGTCCCAAGGGGGTGAG. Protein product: CASTPPSQGGE. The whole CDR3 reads CASTPPSQGGEQFF.

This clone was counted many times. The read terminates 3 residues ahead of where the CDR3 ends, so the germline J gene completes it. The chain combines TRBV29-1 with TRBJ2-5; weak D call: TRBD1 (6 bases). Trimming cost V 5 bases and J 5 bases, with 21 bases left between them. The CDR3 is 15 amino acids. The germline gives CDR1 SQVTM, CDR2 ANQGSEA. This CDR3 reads CSVQIEGGSQETQYF. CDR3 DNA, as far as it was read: TGCAGCGTTCAGATCGAAGGGGGTTCGCAGGAGACC.

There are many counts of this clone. CDR3 DNA (partial): TGTGCCAGTAGTATAGCTCGGGGGGTCGAA. Translating gives CASSIARGVE. The full CDR3 is CASSIARGVEAFF. The chain employs TRBV19 and TRBJ1-1; perhaps TRBD1 as D (5 bases). The read stops 3 residues short of the end of the CDR3; the missing end is completed from the germline J gene. Germline V CDR1 and CDR2: LNHDA, SQIVND (reference sequence). The length of the CDR3 is 13 residues.

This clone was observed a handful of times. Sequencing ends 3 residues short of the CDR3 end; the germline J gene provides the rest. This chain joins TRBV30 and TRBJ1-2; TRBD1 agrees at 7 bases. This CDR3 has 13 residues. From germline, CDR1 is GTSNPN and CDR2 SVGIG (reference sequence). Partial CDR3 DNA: TGTGCCTGGATGGGACAGAAAACCTACGAC. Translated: CAWMGQKTYD. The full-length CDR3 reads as CAWMGQKTYDYTF.

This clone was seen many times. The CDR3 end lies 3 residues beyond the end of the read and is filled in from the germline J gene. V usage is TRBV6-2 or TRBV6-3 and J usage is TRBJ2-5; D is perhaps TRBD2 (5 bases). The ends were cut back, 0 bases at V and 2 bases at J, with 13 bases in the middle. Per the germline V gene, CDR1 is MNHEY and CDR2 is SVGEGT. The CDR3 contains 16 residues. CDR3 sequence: CASSYSEEYRQETQYF. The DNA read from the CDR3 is TGTGCCAGCAGTTACTCGGAGGAGTACAGACAAGAGACC.

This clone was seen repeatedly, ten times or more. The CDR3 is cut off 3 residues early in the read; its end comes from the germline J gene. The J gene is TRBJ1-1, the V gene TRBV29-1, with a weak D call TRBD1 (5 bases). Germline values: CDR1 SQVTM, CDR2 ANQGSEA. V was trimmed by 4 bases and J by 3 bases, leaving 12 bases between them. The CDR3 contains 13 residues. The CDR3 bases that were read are TGCAGCGTTGGCAGACAGAGGGACACTGAA. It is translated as CSVGRQRDTE. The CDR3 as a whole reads CSVGRQRDTEAFF.

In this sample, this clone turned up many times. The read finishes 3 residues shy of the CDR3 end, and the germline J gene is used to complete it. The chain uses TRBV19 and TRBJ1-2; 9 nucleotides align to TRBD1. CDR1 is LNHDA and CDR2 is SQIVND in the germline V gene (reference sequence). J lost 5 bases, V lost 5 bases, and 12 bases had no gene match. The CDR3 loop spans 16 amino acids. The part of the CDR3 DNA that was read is TGTGCCAGTAGTGCACCTGAGGGACAGGGAGCTTATGGC. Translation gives CASSAPEGQGAYG. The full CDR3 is CASSAPEGQGAYGYTF. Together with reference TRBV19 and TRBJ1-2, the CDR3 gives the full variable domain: DGGITQSPKYLFRKEGQNVTLSCEQNLNHDAMYWYRQDPGQGLRLIYYSQIVNDFQKGDIAEGYSVSREKKESFPLTVTSAQKNPTAFYLCASSAPEGQGAYGYTFGSGTRLTVV.

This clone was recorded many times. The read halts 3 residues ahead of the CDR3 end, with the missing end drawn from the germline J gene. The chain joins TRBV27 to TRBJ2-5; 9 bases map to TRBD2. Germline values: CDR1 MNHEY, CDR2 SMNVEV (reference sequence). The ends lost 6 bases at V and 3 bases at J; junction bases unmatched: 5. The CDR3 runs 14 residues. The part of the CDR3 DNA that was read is TGTGCCAGCAGGACACTAGCGGGTGAAGAGACC. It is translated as CASRTLAGEET. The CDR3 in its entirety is CASRTLAGEETQYF.

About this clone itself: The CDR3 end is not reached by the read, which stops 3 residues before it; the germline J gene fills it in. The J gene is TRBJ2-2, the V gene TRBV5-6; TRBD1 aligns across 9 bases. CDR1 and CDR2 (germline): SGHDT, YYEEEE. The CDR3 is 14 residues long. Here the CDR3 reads CASRYGQGREKLFF. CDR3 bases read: TGTGCCAGCAGATACGGACAGGGGAGGGAAAAG. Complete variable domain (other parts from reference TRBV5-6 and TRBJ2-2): DAGVTQSPTHLIKTRGQQVTLRCSPKSGHDTVSWYQQALGQGPQFIFQYYEEEERQRGNFPDRFSGHQFPNYSSELNVNALLLGDSALYLCASRYGQGREKLFFGEGSRLTVL.

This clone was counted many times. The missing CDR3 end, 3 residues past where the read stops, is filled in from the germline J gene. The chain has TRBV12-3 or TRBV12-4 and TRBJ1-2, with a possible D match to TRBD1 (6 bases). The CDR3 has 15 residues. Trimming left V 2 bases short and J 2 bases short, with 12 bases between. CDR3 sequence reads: CASSLLLRGNYGYTF. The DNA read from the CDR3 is TGTGCCAGCAGTTTATTGCTCAGGGGAAACTATGGC.

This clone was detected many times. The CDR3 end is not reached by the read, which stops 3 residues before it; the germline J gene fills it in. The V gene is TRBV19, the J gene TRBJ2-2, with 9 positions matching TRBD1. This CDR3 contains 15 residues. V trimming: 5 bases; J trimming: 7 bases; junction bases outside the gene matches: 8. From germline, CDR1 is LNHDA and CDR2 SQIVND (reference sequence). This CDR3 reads CASSPRQGGGGELFF. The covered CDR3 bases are TGTGCCAGTAGTCCGCGACAGGGGGGAGGCGGGGAG.

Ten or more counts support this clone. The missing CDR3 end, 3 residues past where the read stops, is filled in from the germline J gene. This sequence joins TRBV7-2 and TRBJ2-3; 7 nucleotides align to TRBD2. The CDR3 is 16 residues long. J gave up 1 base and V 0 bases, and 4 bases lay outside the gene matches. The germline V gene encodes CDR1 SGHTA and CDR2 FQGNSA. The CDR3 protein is CASSLAASGRTDTQYF. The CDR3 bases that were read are TGTGCCAGCAGCTTAGCGGCTAGCGGACGCACAGATACG.

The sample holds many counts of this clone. CDR3 protein: CASQSGEGVLADTQYF. CDR3 DNA (partial): TGTGCCAGCCAATCAGGGGAAGGGGTATTAGCAGATACG. The rearrangement joins TRBV12-3 or TRBV12-4 to TRBJ2-3, with a tentative D call TRBD1 (6 bases). The missing CDR3 end, 3 residues past where the read stops, is filled in from the germline J gene. V dropped 8 bases and J dropped 4 bases, with 22 bases sitting between them. This CDR3 is 16 amino acids long.

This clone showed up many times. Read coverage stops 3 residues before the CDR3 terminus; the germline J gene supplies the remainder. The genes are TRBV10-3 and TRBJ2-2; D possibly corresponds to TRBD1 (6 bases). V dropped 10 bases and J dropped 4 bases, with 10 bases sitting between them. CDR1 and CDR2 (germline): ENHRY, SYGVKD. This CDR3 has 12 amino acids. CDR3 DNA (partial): TGTGCCACCACCAGGGGCACCGGGGAG. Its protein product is CATTRGTGE. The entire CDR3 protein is CATTRGTGELFF.

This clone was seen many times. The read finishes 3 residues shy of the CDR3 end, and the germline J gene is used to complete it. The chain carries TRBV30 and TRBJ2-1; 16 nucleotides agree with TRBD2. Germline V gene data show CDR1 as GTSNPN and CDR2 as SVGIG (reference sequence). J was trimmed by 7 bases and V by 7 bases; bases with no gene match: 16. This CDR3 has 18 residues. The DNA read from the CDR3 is TGTGCCTCCGGAGGGACTAGCGGGGGGGCCGTAGTCTATAATGAG. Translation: CASGGTSGGAVVYNE. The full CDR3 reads CASGGTSGGAVVYNEQFF.

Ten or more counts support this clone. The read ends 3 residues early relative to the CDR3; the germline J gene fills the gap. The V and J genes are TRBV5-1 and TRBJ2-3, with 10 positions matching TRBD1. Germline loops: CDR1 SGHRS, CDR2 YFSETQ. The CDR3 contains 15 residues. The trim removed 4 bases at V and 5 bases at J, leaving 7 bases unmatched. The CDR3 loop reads CASSPGQGVGDTQYF. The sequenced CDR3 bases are TGCGCCAGCAGCCCTGGACAGGGGGTAGGAGATACG.

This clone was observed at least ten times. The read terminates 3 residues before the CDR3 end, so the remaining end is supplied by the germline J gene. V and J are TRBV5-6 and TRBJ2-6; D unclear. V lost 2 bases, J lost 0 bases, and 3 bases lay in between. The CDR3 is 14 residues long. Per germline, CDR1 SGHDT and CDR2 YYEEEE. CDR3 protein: CASSFSSGANVLTF. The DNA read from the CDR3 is TGTGCCAGCAGCTTCAGCTCTGGGGCCAACGTC.

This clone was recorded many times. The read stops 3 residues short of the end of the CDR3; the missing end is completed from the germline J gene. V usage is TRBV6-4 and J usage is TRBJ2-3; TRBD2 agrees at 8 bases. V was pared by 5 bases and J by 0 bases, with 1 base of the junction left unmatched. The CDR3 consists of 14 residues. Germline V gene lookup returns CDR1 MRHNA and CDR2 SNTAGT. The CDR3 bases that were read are TGTGCCAGCAGTAAGCGGGGGAGCACAGATACG. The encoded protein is CASSKRGSTDT. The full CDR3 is CASSKRGSTDTQYF.

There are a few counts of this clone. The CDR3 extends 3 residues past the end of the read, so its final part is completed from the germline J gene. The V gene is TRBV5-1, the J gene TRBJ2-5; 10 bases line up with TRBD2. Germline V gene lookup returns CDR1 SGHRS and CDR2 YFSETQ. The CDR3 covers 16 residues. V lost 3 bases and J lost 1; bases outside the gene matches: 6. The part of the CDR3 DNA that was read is TGCGCCAGCAGCTGGGGGGCTAGCGGGGGCCAAGAGACC. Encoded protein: CASSWGASGGQET. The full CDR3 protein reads CASSWGASGGQETQYF.

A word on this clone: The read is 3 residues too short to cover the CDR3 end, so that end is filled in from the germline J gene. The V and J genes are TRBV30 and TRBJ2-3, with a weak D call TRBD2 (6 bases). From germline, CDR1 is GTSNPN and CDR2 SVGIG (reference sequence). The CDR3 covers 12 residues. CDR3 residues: CAWASGEETQYF. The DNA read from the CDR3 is TGTGCCTGGGCGTCGGGGGAAGAGACG.

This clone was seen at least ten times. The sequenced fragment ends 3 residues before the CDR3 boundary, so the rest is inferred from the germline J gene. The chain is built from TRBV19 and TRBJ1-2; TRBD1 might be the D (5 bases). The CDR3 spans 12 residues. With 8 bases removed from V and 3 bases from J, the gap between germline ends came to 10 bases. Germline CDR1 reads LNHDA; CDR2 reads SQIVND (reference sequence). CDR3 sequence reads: CASRGGYYGYTF. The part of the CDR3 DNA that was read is TGTGCCAGTCGCGGGGGGTACTATGGC.

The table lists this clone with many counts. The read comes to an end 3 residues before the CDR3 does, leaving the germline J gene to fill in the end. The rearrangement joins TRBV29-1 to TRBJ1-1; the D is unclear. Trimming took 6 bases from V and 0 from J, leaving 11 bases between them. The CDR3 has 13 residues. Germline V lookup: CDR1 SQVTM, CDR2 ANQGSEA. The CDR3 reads CSVGLQMNTEAFF. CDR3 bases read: TGCAGCGTCGGTCTACAGATGAACACTGAA.

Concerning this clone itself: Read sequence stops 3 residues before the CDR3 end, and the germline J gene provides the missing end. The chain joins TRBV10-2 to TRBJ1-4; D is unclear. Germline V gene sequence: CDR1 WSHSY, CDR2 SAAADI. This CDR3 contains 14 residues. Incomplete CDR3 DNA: TGCGCCGCTCGGCCCGACCCTAGGCATTCACCA. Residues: CAARPDPRHSP. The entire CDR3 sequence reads CAARPDPRHSPLFF.

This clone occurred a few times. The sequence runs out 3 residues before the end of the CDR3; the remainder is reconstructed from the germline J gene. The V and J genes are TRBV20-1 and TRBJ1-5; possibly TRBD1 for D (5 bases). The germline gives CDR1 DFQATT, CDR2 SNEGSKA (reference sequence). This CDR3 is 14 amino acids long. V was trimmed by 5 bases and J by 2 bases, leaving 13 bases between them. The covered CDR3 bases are TGCAGTGCTCAATTCCAGGGAGGCAATCAGCCC. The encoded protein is CSAQFQGGNQP. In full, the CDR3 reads CSAQFQGGNQPQHF.

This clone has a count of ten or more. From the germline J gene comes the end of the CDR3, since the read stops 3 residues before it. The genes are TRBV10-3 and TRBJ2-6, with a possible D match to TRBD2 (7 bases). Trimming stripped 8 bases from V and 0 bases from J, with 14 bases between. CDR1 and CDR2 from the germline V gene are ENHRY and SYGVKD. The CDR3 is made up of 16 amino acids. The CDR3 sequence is CAIGGGGHSGANVLTF. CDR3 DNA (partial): TGTGCCATCGGAGGGGGGGGGCACTCTGGGGCCAACGTC.

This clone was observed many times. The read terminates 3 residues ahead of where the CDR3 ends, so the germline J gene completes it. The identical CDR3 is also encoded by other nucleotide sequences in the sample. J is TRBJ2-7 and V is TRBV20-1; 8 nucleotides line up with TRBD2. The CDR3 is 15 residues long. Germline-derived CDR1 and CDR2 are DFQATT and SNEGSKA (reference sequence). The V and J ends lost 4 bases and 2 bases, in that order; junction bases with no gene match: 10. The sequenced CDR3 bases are TGCAGTGCTAATCAGCGGGGGAACCAAGCCTACGAG. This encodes CSANQRGNQAYE. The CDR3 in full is CSANQRGNQAYEQYF.

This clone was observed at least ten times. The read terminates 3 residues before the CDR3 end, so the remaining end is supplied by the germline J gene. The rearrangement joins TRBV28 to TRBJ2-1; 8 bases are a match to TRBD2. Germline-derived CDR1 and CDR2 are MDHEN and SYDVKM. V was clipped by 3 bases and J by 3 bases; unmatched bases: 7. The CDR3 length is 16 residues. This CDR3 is CASSLETGGGYNEQFF. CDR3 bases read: TGTGCCAGCAGTTTGGAGACGGGGGGGGGCTACAATGAG.

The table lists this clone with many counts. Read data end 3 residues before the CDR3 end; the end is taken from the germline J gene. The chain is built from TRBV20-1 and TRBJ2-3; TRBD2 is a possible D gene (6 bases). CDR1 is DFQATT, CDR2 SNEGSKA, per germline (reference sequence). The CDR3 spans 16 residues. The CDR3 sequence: CSARGSSAIKQETQYF. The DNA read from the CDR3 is TGCAGTGCTAGAGGATCTAGCGCGATTAAACAAGAGACG.

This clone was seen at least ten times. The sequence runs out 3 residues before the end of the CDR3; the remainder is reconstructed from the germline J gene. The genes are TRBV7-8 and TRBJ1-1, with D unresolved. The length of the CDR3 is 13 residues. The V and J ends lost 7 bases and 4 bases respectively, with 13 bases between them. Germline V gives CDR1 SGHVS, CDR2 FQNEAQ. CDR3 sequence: CASIELPGTEAFF. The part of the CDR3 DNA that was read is TGTGCCAGCATCGAACTCCCTGGCACTGAA.